Given below is one TCR beta chain in context. At one end, the junction sequence differs from germline, possibly due to a read error. The sample carries other DNA sequences with the same CDR3. The method was immunoSEQ multiplex PCR; TCRdb's version includes in-frame clones alone and lacks a portion of them. The sample holds over 60,000 clones, about 80% seen once. This sample was included in a study of T cell clones after liver transplantation. Study as a whole: Pre-transplant mixed lymphocyte reactions yielded third-party-reactive TCRbeta sequences as comparators for graft-donor-reactive sequences. Patients counted as tolerant after at least one year off all immunosuppression, enzymes not exceeding twice normal.

Thawed unstimulated PBMCs were FACS-sorted by CD3, CD4 and CD8 into two populations. Germline-derived CDR1 and CDR2 are SGHTA and FQGNSA. This CDR3 has 17 residues. The source is a human donor who received a liver transplant. This chain joins TRBV7-2 and TRBJ2-3, with D possibly matching TRBD2 (6 bases). The starting material was CD4+ T cells from blood, obtained before liver transplant. The CDR3 DNA sequence: TGTGCCAGCAGCTTAGACCAAGGGACTTTGGCACAGAGTACGCAATATTTT. Translating gives CASSLDQGTLAQSTQYF.